Listed below are T cell receptor beta chains from one sample, sequenced in a study of T cell responses to AZD1222 COVID-19 vaccine. The protocol was immunoSEQ multiplex PCR, while the TCRdb copy is restricted to in-frame clones and leaves out a portion. The sample shows about 120,000 clones, 70% to 90% of them seen only once. Sample: peripheral blood, taken on day 0 of AZD1222 vaccination. The receptors stem from an adult in good health. Each CDR3 is given with its conserved first and last residue. A D gene is named only where the DNA matches it firmly. Clone size is stated in some rows and not others, as once, few, many or a class when expanded.

>TRBV29-1|-|TRBJ2-5|-
CSVGDYRLGETQYF
TGCAGCGTCGGCGATTACAGACTAGGAGAGACCCAGTACTTC
>TRBV9|-|TRBJ2-3|-
CASSVASDTQYF
TGTGCCAGCAGCGTAGCGTCCGATACGCAGTATTTT
>TRBV2|-|TRBJ1-2|-
CASSDGQLYGYTF
TGTGCCAGCAGTGATGGACAGCTCTATGGCTACACCTTC
>TRBV11-2|-|TRBJ2-7|-
CASSFSGTPYEQYF
TGTGCCAGCAGCTTTTCAGGCACCCCCTACGAGCAGTACTTC
>TRBV7-8|TRBD1|TRBJ2-1|-
CASSLEPGQGTYNEQFF
TGTGCCAGCAGCTTAGAGCCGGGACAGGGGACCTACAATGAGCAGTTCTTC
>TRBV2|-|TRBJ2-6|-
CASSWDGHSGANVLTF
TGTGCCAGCAGTTGGGACGGGCACTCTGGGGCCAACGTCCTGACTTTC
>TRBV6-1|-|TRBJ2-7|-
CASSESYSSYEQYF
TGTGCCAGCAGTGAGTCGTATAGCTCCTACGAGCAGTACTTC
>TRBV14|TRBD1|TRBJ2-7|-
CANSPSRGQCRNEQYF
TGTGCCAATTCCCCATCCAGGGGGCAATGTAGGAACGAGCAGTACTTC
>TRBV6-2/TRBV6-3|-|TRBJ2-2|-
CASSYSPGELFF
TGTGCCAGCAGTTACTCTCCCGGGGAGCTGTTTTTT
>TRBV19|-|TRBJ1-2|-
CASSNLDRPGGGYTF
TGTGCCAGTAGTAATCTCGACAGGCCCGGAGGAGGCTACACCTTC
>TRBV9|-|TRBJ1-6|few
CASSVGSAGGLSPLHF
TGTGCCAGCAGCGTAGGCTCCGCGGGGGGGCTTTCACCCCTCCACTTT
>TRBV27|-|TRBJ1-2|few
CARRGHAPNGYTF
TGTGCCAGGAGAGGACATGCCCCAAATGGCTACACCTTC
>TRBV9|-|TRBJ1-3|few
CASSVGGDGNTIYF
TGTGCCAGCAGCGTAGGGGGGGATGGAAACACCATATATTTT
>TRBV3-1/TRBV3-2|TRBD2|TRBJ2-2|-
CASSKPGLDTAGELFF
TGTGCCAGCAGCAAACCGGGACTAGATACGGCCGGGGAGCTGTTTTTT
>TRBV28|-|TRBJ2-7|-
CATGVGISYEQYF
TGTGCCACCGGGGTGGGGATATCCTACGAGCAGTACTTC
>TRBV27|-|TRBJ2-2|-
CASSGPLIGELFF
TGTGCCAGCAGTGGGCCGCTGATCGGGGAGCTGTTTTTT
>TRBV5-1|TRBD2|TRBJ2-1|-
CASSLEPPTIGGGLGEQFF
TGCGCCAGCAGCTTGGAACCCCCGACTATTGGGGGAGGACTAGGAGAGCAGTTCTTC
>TRBV5-8|-|TRBJ1-1|-
CASLFDSPNTEAFF
TGTGCCAGTCTATTTGACAGTCCGAACACTGAAGCTTTCTTT
>TRBV19|-|TRBJ1-6|once
CASSTGRDHYNSPLHF
TGTGCCAGCAGTACAGGCCGAGACCACTATAATTCACCCCTCCACTTT
>TRBV21-1|-|TRBJ1-4|once
CASSNLDISDKKLFF
TGTGCCAGCAGCAATTTGGACATCTCGGATAAAAAACTGTTTTTT
>TRBV7-9|-|TRBJ1-1|few
CASSLGGIATEAFF
TGTGCCAGCAGCTTAGGAGGGATCGCCACTGAAGCTTTCTTT
>TRBV7-3|TRBD2|TRBJ2-3|-
CASSVYSGQSTGTQYF
TGTGCCAGCAGCGTATATAGCGGGCAATCAACGGGTACGCAGTATTTT